The rows below give T cell receptor beta chains drawn from one sample of a study of blood T cells in healthy people across ages. TCRdb itself ran the 5' RACE reads through MiXCR, one entry per CDR3 protein. Among about 1.1 million distinct CDR3 sequences listed, less than 45% were seen once. Sequencing was done on a sample of blood. These receptors were taken from a man younger than 30 in good health. The CDR3 runs from the conserved cysteine through the conserved F or W. Each record gives: V gene, D gene, J gene, clone size, CDR3 length, CDR3 DNA, CDR3 protein. The D gene is left open where the match is weak. Rows may omit the clone size; those that give it use once, few, many or a size class.

>TRBV7-6|.|TRBJ1-4|.|16
TGTGCCAGCAGCTCGAATCTAGGGGAGTCTAATGAAAAACTGTTTTTT
CASSSNLGESNEKLFF
>TRBV4-1|TRBD2|TRBJ2-3|.|16
TGCGCCAGCAGCCAAAAGACTAGCGGGGTTGCAGATACGCAGTATTTT
CASSQKTSGVADTQYF
>TRBV9|.|TRBJ2-5|few|16
TGTGCCAGCAGCCCCGACCCGGGGGACCTCCAAGAGACCCAGTACTTC
CASSPDPGDLQETQYF
>TRBV10-3|.|TRBJ2-1|.|19
TGTGCCATCAGTGAGCACTTAAGAAGGGGTCCTTCGCAAATTGATGAGCAGTTCTTC
CAISEHLRRGPSQIDEQFF
>TRBV5-1|TRBD1|TRBJ1-6|.|15
TGCGCCAGCAGCTACCAGGGGGTTCCGAATTCACCCCTCCACTTT
CASSYQGVPNSPLHF
>TRBV14|.|TRBJ1-2|.|15
TGTGCCAGCAGCCAAGAAGGTTTTAGTCTCCCCGACTACACCTTC
CASSQEGFSLPDYTF
>TRBV5-1|TRBD2|TRBJ2-1|.|16
TGCGCCAGCAGCTGGACTAGCGGGGGGGCCGGTAGTGAGCAGTTCTTC
CASSWTSGGAGSEQFF
>TRBV10-3|.|TRBJ2-1|few|12
TGTGCCATCAGTGACAGGGGCGATGAGCAGTTCTTC
CAISDRGDEQFF
>TRBV12-3/TRBV12-4|.|TRBJ1-2|.|18
TGTGCCAGCACCCCTTTTATATTGCAGGGCTCTATGGACTATGGCTACACCTTC
CASTPFILQGSMDYGYTF
>TRBV10-3|.|TRBJ2-3|few|16
TGTGCCATCAGTCTAACGGTATCCGGATCCACAGATACGCAGTATTTT
CAISLTVSGSTDTQYF
>TRBV28|TRBD2|TRBJ2-3|few|15
TGTGCCACCGTCCTACTAGCGGGGGGATTAGATACGCAGTATTTT
CATVLLAGGLDTQYF
>TRBV6-6|.|TRBJ1-6|.|16
TGTGCCAGCAGTTACTCCCCTGGCCCCGGGAATTCACCCCTCCACTTT
CASSYSPGPGNSPLHF
>TRBV2|TRBD1|TRBJ1-1|once|13
TGTGCCGGAAGACAGGGAATGAACACTGAAGCTTTCTTT
CAGRQGMNTEAFF
>TRBV27|.|TRBJ2-1|.|14
TGTGCCAGCAGTTTATCGTTTGTGTCCAATGAGCAGTTCTTC
CASSLSFVSNEQFF
>TRBV3-1|.|TRBJ1-6|many|13
TGTGCCAGCAGCCAAGTTCGGAATTCACCCCTCCACTTT
CASSQVRNSPLHF
>TRBV20-1|TRBD1|TRBJ1-1|.|16
TGCAGTGCCACCGGACAGGGGAGGATCATGAACACTGAAGCTTTCTTT
CSATGQGRIMNTEAFF
>TRBV6-2/TRBV6-3|.|TRBJ2-7|.|13
TGTGCCAGCAGCCCCATGGGGACCTACGAGCAGTACTTC
CASSPMGTYEQYF
>TRBV4-3|TRBD1|TRBJ1-1|.|15
TGCGCCAGCAGCCAGAGCAAAACAGGGGGCACTGAAGCTTTCTTT
CASSQSKTGGTEAFF
>TRBV20-1|.|TRBJ1-1|.|10
TGCAGTGCTTTCTACACTGAAGCTTTCTTT
CSAFYTEAFF
>TRBV27|TRBD1|TRBJ1-2|few|15
TGTGCCAGCAGTTGGGGGACAGGAACCAACGCTGGCTACACCTTC
CASSWGTGTNAGYTF
>TRBV28|.|TRBJ2-6|.|15
TGTGCCAGCAAGGGACAAAACTCTGGGGCCAACGTCCTGACTTTC
CASKGQNSGANVLTF
>TRBV6-1|.|TRBJ1-2|.|14
TGTGCCAGCAGTGAAGACGGGGGGTTCTATGGCTACACCTTC
CASSEDGGFYGYTF
>TRBV19|.|TRBJ2-1|few|13
TGTGCCAGTAGTGGGGGCGACTACAATGAGCAGTTCTTC
CASSGGDYNEQFF
>TRBV15|.|TRBJ1-3|once|12
TGTGCCACCAGCAGAGATCGAATTCCGATATATTTT
CATSRDRIPIYF
>TRBV27|.|TRBJ1-2|.|14
TGTACCAGCGCCTTAGGGAGCAATAACTATGGCTACACCTTC
CTSALGSNNYGYTF
>TRBV6-1|TRBD1|TRBJ2-7|.|14
TGTGCCAGCAGATTCACAGGGGCCTACAATGAGCAGTACTTC
CASRFTGAYNEQYF
>TRBV12-3/TRBV12-4|.|TRBJ1-2|few|11
TGTGCCACCCTTGGGGGAATTGGCTACACCTTC
CATLGGIGYTF
>TRBV14|.|TRBJ2-5|.|16
TGTGCCAGCAGCCAAGATAAGGGACCCGCGGTCGATGAGCAGTACTTC
CASSQDKGPAVDEQYF
>TRBV30|.|TRBJ2-2|.|15
TGTGCCTGGAGAGTGGGGGAGGAGGATTCCGGGGAGCTGTTTTTT
CAWRVGEEDSGELFF
>TRBV24-1|.|TRBJ1-2|.|13
TGTGCCACCAGTGATGAGGACTTTAGGGGCTACACCTTC
CATSDEDFRGYTF
>TRBV4-2|TRBD1|TRBJ1-2|.|16
TGTGCCAGCAGCCAGACGGTCACAGGGGGCACCTATGGCTACACCTTC
CASSQTVTGGTYGYTF
>TRBV6-5|.|TRBJ1-1|.|14
TGTGCCAGCAGTTACTCGAAAGGGCACACTGAAGCTTTCTTT
CASSYSKGHTEAFF
>TRBV20-1|.|TRBJ2-3|.|13
TGCAGTGCTAGAGCAGCAGGGTCTGTTACGCAGTATTTT
CSARAAGSVTQYF
>TRBV6-2/TRBV6-3|.|TRBJ2-1|few|14
TGTGCCAGCAGCCCTGTACAGGTGTTCAATGAGCAGTTCTTC
CASSPVQVFNEQFF
>TRBV2|.|TRBJ2-7|.|17
TGTGCCAGCGAAGCTAACGAACAGGCGGGTGAGACGAATGAGCAGTACTTC
CASEANEQAGETNEQYF
>TRBV18|TRBD1|TRBJ2-4|few|13
TGTGCCAGCTCACCGGGACAGGGGAACATTCAGTACTTC
CASSPGQGNIQYF
>TRBV20-1|.|TRBJ1-6|few|18
TGCAGTGCCCTTCTACAGCAGCCACCCAGCTCCTATAATTCACCCCTCCACTTT
CSALLQQPPSSYNSPLHF
>TRBV4-3|.|TRBJ1-2|.|14
TGCGCCAGCAGCCTAACCGGGGTGGCCTATGGCTACACCTTC
CASSLTGVAYGYTF
>TRBV3-1|.|TRBJ2-1|.|13
TGTGCCAGCAGCCAAGGCAGGTCCCCCGGGCAGTTCTTC
CASSQGRSPGQFF
>TRBV10-3|TRBD1|TRBJ1-5|few|16
TGTGCCATCGGGGCGTCCGGGACAGAAGAAAATCAGCCCCAGCATTTT
CAIGASGTEENQPQHF
>TRBV5-1|TRBD1|TRBJ1-1|.|15
TGCGCCAGCAGCCTAACTAAGACAGGGGACACTGAAGCTTTCTTT
CASSLTKTGDTEAFF
>TRBV4-2|.|TRBJ1-2|.|14
TGTGCCGGCAGCCAAGGTGGGGGGGACTATGGCTACACCTTC
CAGSQGGGDYGYTF
>TRBV30|TRBD1|TRBJ2-5|.|14
TGTGCCTGGAGTAGGGACAGAAGTCAAGAGACCCAGTACTTC
CAWSRDRSQETQYF
>TRBV5-5|.|TRBJ2-3|.|17
TGTGCCTGCAGCTTTCTCCCCGGTGGAGCTAGCACAGATACGCAGTATTTT
CACSFLPGGASTDTQYF
>TRBV5-1|TRBD1|TRBJ1-3|few|16
TGCGCCAGCAGCCTCCCTCGGACAGGGGCGGCCGACACCATATATTTT
CASSLPRTGAADTIYF
>TRBV20-1|.|TRBJ2-1|few|14
TGCAGTGCTGTGGACTATAGCTCCTACAATGAGCAGTTCTTC
CSAVDYSSYNEQFF
>TRBV5-1|.|TRBJ1-1|.|11
TGCGCCAGCCAAGCGGCGGATGAAGCTTTCTTT
CASQAADEAFF
>TRBV4-2|.|TRBJ2-1|few|13
TGTGCCAGCAGCCATAATCTGGGTAATGAGCAGTTCTTC
CASSHNLGNEQFF
>TRBV4-3|TRBD1|TRBJ2-1|few|14
TGCGCCAGCAGCCAGAGACAGGGTTACAATGAGCAGTTCTTC
CASSQRQGYNEQFF
>TRBV4-3|.|TRBJ2-5|.|17
TGCGCCAGCAGCCAGAAGAGATCAGCGGCTTCCTACAATGAGCAGTACTTC
CASSQKRSAASYNEQYF